This TCR beta chain was identified in a study of vaccination and CD4 T cells after COVID-19 (dated by TCRdb to between 2021 and 2022). In terms of the full investigation: Six males and four females were included in the convalescent cohort, with two Hispanic individuals, seven Caucasians, two Asians and one multiracial person represented. Participants got two doses of the Pfizer-BioNTech BNT162b2 vaccine (n=8) or two doses of the Moderna mRNA-1273 vaccine (n=2). Post-COVID blood samples from convalescent patients were collected a median of roughly 100 days after diagnosis, with a range of roughly 35 to 180 days. Post-vaccine blood samples were obtained a median of about 70 days after the second vaccine dose, with a range of 14 to 241 days. Overlapping spike peptide pools from SARS-CoV-2 and from the common cold coronaviruses HCoV-NL63, HCoV-OC43 and HCoV-229E were used as culture stimuli. Control cultures used a CEFX viral epitope pool as positive control, an HIV-1 Nef peptide pool as negative control, or no peptide. In around 9 COVID-19 convalescent patients and a handful of infection-naive healthy vaccine recipients, researchers compared the spike-specific CD4+ TCR repertoire from before mRNA vaccination with the repertoire from after. At the TCR clonotype level, an earlier paper using these donors assessed memory CD4+ T cell crossreactivity between SARS-CoV-2 and common cold coronavirus spike proteins. The research as a whole found: Although the median number of SARS-CoV-2-reactive clonotypes went up from approximately 20 after infection to about 38 after vaccination, the increase was not significant. Of the vaccine-specific clones found in convalescent patients, nearly all (304 of 307) were mono-reactive for SARS-CoV-2 spike instead of being cross-reactive with common cold coronaviruses. Among the post-vaccine SARS-CoV-2-reactive clones in convalescent patients, a median about 87% showed up only after vaccination, which suggests vaccine-specific priming. Relatively few convalescent patients were included in the study, and early timepoints after natural infection were not analyzed.

V loses 10 bases of germline sequence and J loses 3 bases, and the interval between the two ends is 15 bases. Per the germline V gene, MNHNS is the CDR1 and SASEGT is the CDR2. The CDR3 runs 13 residues from the cysteine to the phenylalanine. Solely the CDR3 DNA is kept, with 39 bases framed from the first base. With regard to this clonotype: What antigen it recognizes has not been identified. Base qualities are not recorded, but no much larger clone differs from it by a single base.

Receptor amplification or capture employed PCR. DNA from cultured CD4+ T cells was subjected to TCR sequencing with the Oncomine TCR Beta short-read assay at the Johns Hopkins FTIC core. The QIAamp micro DNA kit was used to extract genomic DNA from the cultured CD4+ T cells. Oncomine TCR Beta libraries made from cultured CD4+ T cells were pooled using unique dual indexes and sequenced on an Illumina iSeq 100. Per the authors' processing: Non-productive sequences were filtered out, and CDR3s that did not start with C, did not end with F or W, or were shorter than 7 amino acids were discarded. The MANAFEST web application was used to identify antigen-specific clonotypes by comparing peptide-stimulated wells against reference wells and other culture wells. To be called positive, a clone needed an FDR below 0.05, an odds ratio above 5, and a productive frequency above 0.1% in at least two of three replicate wells. Cross-reactive clonotypes were defined as significantly expanded in both SARS-CoV-2 spike wells and at least one common cold coronavirus spike condition. Similarity between CDR3 sequences was evaluated in R version 3.6.1 using Levenshtein distances (stringdist) and unrooted phylogenetic trees (ape). The raw public reads went through TCRdb reprocessing: fastp at Q25, MiXCR clone calling, in-frame beta chains kept. CDR3 protein sequences are deduplicated, and each keeps its most common genes and DNA. TCRdb's processing, not the authors' own work, is the source of the V and J calls. For this sample there are 7,000 to 8,000 distinct CDR3 sequences; roughly 40% appear just once. 30% to 45% of the sample lies in the top ten.

The treatment or condition label for this specimen denotes: approximately 10-day PBMC culture with coronavirus spike peptide pools or control peptides (ViraFEST assay). CD4+ T cells from unexposed donors were collected before the COVID-19 pandemic (2011-2018). The study used the ViraFEST assay, which expanded antigen-specific T cells with peptide pools and then identified expanded clonotypes by TCR sequencing. More than 1.5 million PBMCs per well were cultured in IMDM with approximately 5.5% human AB serum and 8 to 10 IU/ml IL-2, plus 10 ug/ml peptide pools. On days 3 and 7, half of the culture medium was replaced with fresh IL-2-containing medium. CD4+ T cells were isolated after around ten days of culture through negative selection using the EasySep CD4+ T cell isolation kit. As far as cell numbers permitted, CD4+ T cells from unexposed donors were tested for reactivity against SARS-CoV-2 S and N as well as four spike pools from common cold coronaviruses. Ficoll-Paque Plus gradient centrifugation was used to isolate PBMCs from whole blood, and the isolated PBMCs were then either used fresh or cryopreserved at -140C. Culture conditions were generally each tested in triplicate wells. The leukapheresis product for the unexposed donors was obtained through commercial purchase.

The receptor comes from a human donor in good health. The chain is assembled from TRBV6-1 and TRBJ1-1, with a weak D call of TRBD1 (5 bases match). The sample was CD4+ T cells from blood, cultured in vitro. CDR3 sequence: CATWGRSYTEAFF. The nucleotide sequence reads as follows: TGTGCCACCTGGGGACGGTCCTACACTGAAGCTTTCTTT.